This TCR beta chain was retrieved from a study of blood T cell repertoires in COVID-19. At the level of the study: Italy, Spain and the United States were the sources of the convalescent and acute COVID-19 samples. T cells, B-cell-depleted T cells, or PBMCs supplied cDNA or gDNA.

This clone was seen only a few times. Original analysis: Quantification of nucleated cells was approximated via reference gene primer amplification. Sequencing was performed with immunoSEQ multiplex PCR; in TCRdb, only in-frame clones are kept and a portion is missing. The DNA gave D and trimming, while V, J and clone size come from that table. This sample has 100,000 to 120,000 clones; roughly 88% occur once, and the top ten carry more than 7%. The sample taken for sequencing was peripheral blood. This receptor was obtained from an older woman who had recovered from COVID-19.

CDR3 DNA: TGTGCCAGCCGACCTAGCGGTCTATACGAGCAGTACTTC. Translated: CASRPSGLYEQYF. The chain joins TRBV7-8 to TRBJ2-7; 7 positions agree with TRBD2. The CDR3 loop spans 13 amino acids. The V and J ends lost 8 bases and 4 bases, in that order; junction bases with no gene match: 8. Germline CDR1 and CDR2: SGHVS and FQNEAQ.